Listed below are T cell receptor beta chains from one sample, sequenced in a study of tissue T cells after allogeneic stem cell transplantation. Some clones are missing from TCRdb's copy, which holds only in-frame ones; the method was immunoSEQ multiplex PCR. The sample yields about 26,000 clones, around 90% seen once. The sample here was blood, taken before transplantation. The receptors here all came from a male donor at least 60 years old who later had graft-versus-host disease after an allogeneic stem cell transplant. CDR3s include the opening cysteine and the closing phenylalanine or tryptophan. The D gene is left open where the match is weak. The size entry is marked missing in some rows and otherwise reads once, few, many or a size class.

-,TRBV9,14,few,TRBJ1-1,CASSPRRMNTEAFF,TGTGCCAGCAGCCCCCGGCGGATGAACACTGAAGCTTTCTTT
-,TRBV30,13,once,TRBJ1-1,CAWIVYRDTEAFF,TGTGCCTGGATAGTATACAGGGACACTGAAGCTTTCTTT
-,TRBV5-4,13,-,TRBJ2-7,CASSLSVHYEQYF,TGTGCCAGCAGCTTGTCAGTCCACTACGAGCAGTACTTC
-,TRBV5-1,11,-,TRBJ2-5,CASSVEETQYF,TGCGCCAGCAGCGTTGAGGAGACCCAGTACTTC
-,TRBV21-1,15,-,TRBJ1-1,CASSSFGVVGTEAFF,TGTGCCAGCAGCAGCTTTGGGGTAGTTGGAACTGAAGCTTTCTTT
TRBD1,TRBV10-1,17,-,TRBJ2-1,CASSVGLDRAAYNEQFF,TGCGCCAGCAGTGTAGGCCTGGACAGGGCAGCCTACAATGAGCAGTTCTTC
-,TRBV27,14,-,TRBJ1-3,CASSRLSQGNTIYF,TGTGCCAGCAGTCGCTTATCCCAGGGAAACACCATATATTTT
-,TRBV6-5,15,-,TRBJ1-4,CASRATDRTGEKLFF,TGTGCCAGCAGGGCGACCGACAGGACGGGTGAAAAACTGTTTTTT
-,TRBV5-1,14,-,TRBJ2-7,CASSLGKQTYEQYF,TGCGCCAGCAGCTTGGGGAAACAGACCTACGAGCAGTACTTC
-,TRBV5-1,13,-,TRBJ2-3,CASSTPSTDTQYF,TGCGCCAGCAGCACCCCAAGCACAGATACGCAGTATTTT
-,TRBV28,15,-,TRBJ1-3,CASSLRSGATNTIYF,TGTGCCAGCAGTTTAAGGTCAGGGGCTACGAACACCATATATTTT
-,TRBV14,16,-,TRBJ1-2,CASSQGIRDTFYGYTF,TGTGCCAGCAGCCAGGGAATACGGGACACCTTCTATGGCTACACCTTC
-,TRBV7-9,13,-,TRBJ1-3,CASSLWGANTIYF,TGTGCCAGCAGCTTATGGGGGGCGAACACCATATATTTT
-,TRBV12-5,14,-,TRBJ2-3,CASGSAGRTDTQYF,TGTGCTAGTGGTTCTGCAGGACGCACAGATACGCAGTATTTT
-,TRBV19,15,-,TRBJ1-5,CASSISEALNQPQHF,TGTGCCAGTAGTATATCTGAGGCCTTAAATCAGCCCCAGCATTTT
-,TRBV11-2,18,-,TRBJ2-3,CASSLDSQRRELADTQYF,TGTGCCAGCAGCTTAGATTCGCAGCGCCGGGAGTTGGCAGATACGCAGTATTTT
TRBD2,TRBV12-3/TRBV12-4,12,-,TRBJ2-5,CASNPTSGGANF,TGTGCCAGCAACCCGACTAGCGGGGGGGCGAACTTC
TRBD2,TRBV2,14,-,TRBJ2-2,CASRAGTSSGELFF,TGTGCCAGCAGGGCCGGGACTAGCAGCGGGGAGCTGTTTTTT
-,TRBV5-1,14,-,TRBJ2-7,CASSLALRGYEQYF,TGCGCCAGCAGCTTGGCACTAAGGGGCTACGAGCAGTACTTC
-,TRBV7-2,14,-,TRBJ2-4,CASSGQLAKNIQYF,TGTGCCAGCAGCGGACAGCTAGCCAAAAACATTCAGTACTTC
-,TRBV5-6,13,-,TRBJ2-2,CASSLGRTGELFF,TGTGCCAGCAGCTTGGGGAGGACCGGGGAGCTGTTTTTT
TRBD1,TRBV4-2,15,-,TRBJ1-2,CASSQSDRVGYGYTF,TGTGCCAGCAGCCAATCAGACAGGGTTGGCTATGGCTACACCTTC
TRBD2,TRBV4-2,16,-,TRBJ2-1,CASSQGGGRTDLEQFF,TGTGCCAGCAGCCAAGGGGGCGGGAGGACAGACCTCGAGCAGTTCTTC
-,TRBV30,13,-,TRBJ2-7,CAWSSGDTYEQYF,TGTGCCTGGAGTTCAGGTGACACGTACGAGCAGTACTTC
-,TRBV2,14,-,TRBJ1-1,CASSQQGRVSEAFF,TGTGCCAGCAGCCAACAGGGTAGAGTTTCTGAAGCTTTCTTT
TRBD1,TRBV19,19,-,TRBJ2-2,CASSIPPGQGFFSTGELFF,TGTGCCAGTAGTATTCCGCCGGGACAGGGTTTTTTCTCCACCGGGGAGCTGTTTTTT
-,TRBV5-4,18,-,TRBJ1-2,CASSLGRGDMGLVYGYTF,TGTGCCAGCAGCTTGGGTCGCGGGGATATGGGTCTTGTTTATGGCTACACCTTC
TRBD2,TRBV4-2,13,-,TRBJ2-7,CASSRGLAYEQYF,TGTGCCAGCAGCCGCGGACTAGCCTACGAGCAGTACTTC
-,TRBV5-1,14,-,TRBJ2-7,CASRPEGGAYEQYF,TGCGCCAGCAGACCCGAAGGAGGAGCCTACGAGCAGTACTTC
-,TRBV3-1/TRBV3-2,11,-,TRBJ1-3,CASSQPNTIYF,TGTGCCAGCAGCCAACCAAACACCATATATTTT
TRBD2,TRBV24-1,16,-,TRBJ2-3,CATSDTSGGVADTQYF,TGTGCCACCAGTGACACTAGCGGGGGGGTGGCAGATACGCAGTATTTT
TRBD2,TRBV3-1/TRBV3-2,13,-,TRBJ2-3,CATSGGAPDTQYF,TGTGCCACTAGCGGGGGGGCCCCAGATACGCAGTATTTT
TRBD1,TRBV2,14,-,TRBJ2-3,CASSDRGHTDTQYF,TGTGCCAGCAGTGACAGGGGGCACACAGATACGCAGTATTTT
TRBD1,TRBV7-3,14,-,TRBJ2-1,CASGRQGRFDEQFF,TGTGCCAGCGGTCGACAGGGACGTTTCGATGAGCAGTTCTTC
TRBD2,TRBV15,13,-,TRBJ2-3,CATGLAGSDTQYF,TGTGCCACCGGACTAGCGGGATCGGATACGCAGTATTTT
TRBD2,TRBV7-6,15,-,TRBJ2-7,CASSLDGTRAYEQYF,TGTGCCAGCAGCTTAGACGGGACTAGAGCCTACGAGCAGTACTTC
TRBD1,TRBV6-4,13,-,TRBJ2-4,CAIRRQGLRHQYF,TGTGCCATACGGCGACAGGGGTTGAGGCACCAGTACTTC
-,TRBV7-2,17,once,TRBJ2-7,CASSLVSLSGLVYEQYF,TGTGCCAGCAGCTTAGTGTCTCTCTCAGGGCTGGTTTACGAGCAGTACTTC
-,TRBV7-8,13,-,TRBJ2-7,CASSLGLYYEQYF,TGTGCCAGCAGCTTAGGCCTCTACTACGAGCAGTACTTC
-,TRBV6-5,14,-,TRBJ2-1,CAIALFRGVHEQFF,TGTGCCATCGCGCTATTTCGAGGCGTCCATGAGCAGTTCTTC
-,TRBV11-2,12,-,TRBJ2-2,CASSSRTGELFF,TGTGCCAGCAGCTCTCGCACCGGGGAGCTGTTTTTT